Each of the 14 T cell receptor beta chains below was sequenced from the same sample in a study of blood T cell repertoires in COVID-19. Assay used: immunoSEQ multiplex PCR; TCRdb lists only in-frame clones, some missing. The sample records 290,000 or so clones, more than 85% being singletons. The sequencing input was peripheral blood. Receptors were obtained from a man aged 70 or older with acute or convalescent COVID-19.

The chain combines TRBV18 with TRBJ2-3, with D possibly TRBD2 on 6 matching bases. This CDR3 is 15 amino acids long. V lost 8 bases and J 2 bases, leaving 17 bases between the germline ends. The germline CDR1 and CDR2 sequences are KGHSH and LQKENI. CDR3 amino acids: CASRKETSITDTQYF. CDR3 sequence (DNA): TGTGCCAGCCGAAAAGAGACTAGTATCACAGATACGCAGTATTTT.

This clone was counted a single time. At one boundary the junction diverges from the germline segment, which might be a read error. The CDR3, as DNA: TGTGCCAGCTGTTTACACGACAGGGGGATGGAGTACTTC. Its protein product is CASCLHDRGMEYF. This chain links TRBV28 with TRBJ2-7; TRBD1 agrees at 9 bases. Germline CDR1 MDHEN, CDR2 SYDVKM. This CDR3 comprises 13 residues. Supplemented by reference TRBV28 and TRBJ2-7, the full variable domain reads DVKVTQSSRYLVKRTGEKVFLECVQDMDHENMFWYRQDPGLGLRLIYFSYDVKMKEKGDIPEGYSVSREKKERFSLILESASTNQTSMYLCASCLHDRGMEYFGPGTRLTVT.

The V call is TRBV2, the J call TRBJ1-3; 7 bases map to TRBD1. Germline V gene lookup returns CDR1 SNHLY and CDR2 FYNNEI. The J segment lost 5 bases and the V segment lost 7 bases, leaving 11 bases of the junction unmatched. The CDR3 is made up of 15 amino acids. CDR3 in amino acids: CASKEKGTVRNTIYF. CDR3 DNA: TGTGCCAGCAAGGAGAAAGGGACAGTACGAAACACCATATATTTT.

The V and J genes are TRBV7-9 and TRBJ2-1; 8 bases line up with TRBD2. Germline trimming cut 2 bases from V and 8 bases from J; bases unmatched to any gene: 2. Looked up from germline, CDR1 is SEHNR and CDR2 is FQNEAQ (reference sequence). This CDR3 has 13 residues. The CDR3 coding sequence is TGTGCCAGCAGCTTACGAGCGGGAGATGAGCAGTTCTTC. Translation gives CASSLRAGDEQFF.

The chain couples TRBV4-2 to TRBJ2-1; 10 bases match TRBD2. Losses at the gene ends were 0 bases for V and 16 bases for J; bases not matched to a gene: 6. The CDR3 contains 13 residues. Looked up from germline, CDR1 is LGHNA and CDR2 is YNFKEQ. The CDR3 DNA follows: TGTGCCAGCAGCCAAGATTCACTAGCGGGAACCTTCTTC. Translated, it gives CASSQDSLAGTFF.

V is TRBV5-4 and J is TRBJ1-4, with 9 bases matching TRBD1. The CDR3 sequence is 15 residues long. With V trimmed by 3 bases and J by 5 bases, 5 bases remained unmatched. Germline V gene sequence: CDR1 SGHNT, CDR2 YYREEE (reference sequence). CDR3 DNA: TGTGCCAGCAGCTGGGGGACAGGGCCGAATGAAAAACTGTTTTTT. Amino acids: CASSWGTGPNEKLFF.

DNA for the CDR3: TGTGCCACCAGTGATTGGGGAACAGGGGGAGTCCCCTACAATGAGCAGTTCTTC. Residues: CATSDWGTGGVPYNEQFF. V is TRBV24-1 and J is TRBJ2-1; TRBD1 matches at 8 bases. The germline V gene has CDR1 KGHDR and CDR2 SFDVKD. This CDR3 comprises 18 residues. V lost 2 bases and J lost 2; bases outside the gene matches: 10.

This chain links TRBV24-1 with TRBJ2-2; unclear D gene. The V gene lost 2 bases and the J gene lost 1 base, with 4 bases spanning the gap. The CDR3 extends over 14 amino acids. Germline V gene lookup returns CDR1 KGHDR and CDR2 SFDVKD. The CDR3 here is CATSDYGNTGELFF. The CDR3 DNA sequence: TGTGCCACCAGTGATTACGGGAACACCGGGGAGCTGTTTTTT.

The J gene is TRBJ1-2, the V gene TRBV6-5; 7 nucleotides align to TRBD1. The V segment lost 6 bases and the J segment 2 bases; nucleotides outside the gene matches: 6. There are 14 residues in the CDR3. The germline gives CDR1 MNHEY, CDR2 SVGAGI. This chain's CDR3 is CASRQGQSNYGYTF. CDR3 in DNA: TGTGCCAGCAGGCAGGGACAGTCAAACTATGGCTACACCTTC.

The chain joins TRBV6-2 or TRBV6-3 to TRBJ2-7, with D possibly matching TRBD1 (6 bases). The CDR3 extends over 15 amino acids. Per the germline V gene, CDR1 is MNHEY and CDR2 is SVGEGT. Trimming left V 6 bases short and J 4 bases short, with 19 bases between. DNA for the CDR3: TGTGCCAGCAGCGATACAGGGCGGGCAGTTTACGAGCAGTACTTC. The encoded protein is CASSDTGRAVYEQYF.

The chain combines TRBV29-1 with TRBJ2-7, with D possibly TRBD2 on 6 matching bases. V shed 4 bases and J shed 0 bases, with 10 bases lying between them. Germline loops: CDR1 SQVTM, CDR2 ANQGSEA. CDR3 length: 13 amino acids. The CDR3 nucleotides read TGCAGCGTTGTTGAGCGGGCCTCCTACGAGCAGTACTTC. Residues: CSVVERASYEQYF.

There are a few counts of this clone. V is TRBV5-1 and J is TRBJ2-1; the D gene is possibly TRBD2 (6 bases). This CDR3 has 13 amino acids. The germline V gene has CDR1 SGHRS and CDR2 YFSETQ. V was shortened by 7 bases and J by 5 bases, with 13 bases between the two germline ends. Here the CDR3 DNA reads TGCGCCAGCGGGGCAGGGAGGCACAATGAGCAGTTCTTC. Its translation: CASGAGRHNEQFF. Full variable domain (remainder filled in from reference TRBV5-1 and TRBJ2-1): KAGVTQTPRYLIKTRGQQVTLSCSPISGHRSVSWYQQTPGQGLQFLFEYFSETQRNKGNFPGRFSGRQFSNSRSEMNVSTLELGDSALYLCASGAGRHNEQFFGPGTRLTVL.

V is TRBV2 and J is TRBJ1-3, with TRBD1 as a possible D gene (6 bases). Trimming removed 6 bases at V and 0 bases at J, with 15 bases between. The CDR3 spans 16 residues. Looked up from germline, CDR1 is SNHLY and CDR2 is FYNNEI. The CDR3 loop is CASSADSGASGNTIYF. The CDR3 DNA sequence: TGTGCCAGCAGCGCCGATTCAGGGGCCTCTGGAAACACCATATATTTT.

This chain uses TRBV27 with TRBJ2-1, with a possible D match to TRBD1 (5 bases). V lost 5 bases and J 4 bases, leaving 15 bases between the germline ends. Germline-derived CDR1 and CDR2 are MNHEY and SMNVEV (reference sequence). This CDR3 comprises 15 residues. This CDR3 reads CASSPDQGIYNEQFF. DNA for the CDR3: TGTGCCAGCAGTCCCGACCAGGGTATTTACAATGAGCAGTTCTTC.